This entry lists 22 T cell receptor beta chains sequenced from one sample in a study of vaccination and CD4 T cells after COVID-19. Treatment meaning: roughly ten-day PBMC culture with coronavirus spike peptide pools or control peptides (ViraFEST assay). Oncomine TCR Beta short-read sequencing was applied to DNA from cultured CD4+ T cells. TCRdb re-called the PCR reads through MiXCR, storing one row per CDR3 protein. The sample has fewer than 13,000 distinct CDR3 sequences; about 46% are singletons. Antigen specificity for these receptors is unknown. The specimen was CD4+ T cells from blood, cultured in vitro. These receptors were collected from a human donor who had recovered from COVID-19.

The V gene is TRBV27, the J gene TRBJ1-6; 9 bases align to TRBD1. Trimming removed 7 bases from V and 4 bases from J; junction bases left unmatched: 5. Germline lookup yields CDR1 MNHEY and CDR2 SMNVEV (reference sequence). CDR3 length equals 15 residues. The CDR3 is CASKDRGGYNSPLHF. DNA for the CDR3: TGTGCCAGCAAAGACAGGGGGGGTTATAATTCACCCCTCCACTTT.

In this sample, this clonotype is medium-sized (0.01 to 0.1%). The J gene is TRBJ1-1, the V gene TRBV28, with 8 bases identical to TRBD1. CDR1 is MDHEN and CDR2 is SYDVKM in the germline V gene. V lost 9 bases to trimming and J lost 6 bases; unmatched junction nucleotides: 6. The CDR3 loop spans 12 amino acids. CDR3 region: CASKSRGPEAFF. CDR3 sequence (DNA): TGTGCCAGTAAATCCAGGGGGCCTGAAGCTTTCTTT.

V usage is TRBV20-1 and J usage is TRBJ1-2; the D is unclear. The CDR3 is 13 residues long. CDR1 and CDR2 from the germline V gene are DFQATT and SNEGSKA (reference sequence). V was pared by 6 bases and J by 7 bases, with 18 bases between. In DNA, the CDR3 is TGCAGTGCCCATGCCGGTCACGGGTCTGGCTACACCTTC. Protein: CSAHAGHGSGYTF.

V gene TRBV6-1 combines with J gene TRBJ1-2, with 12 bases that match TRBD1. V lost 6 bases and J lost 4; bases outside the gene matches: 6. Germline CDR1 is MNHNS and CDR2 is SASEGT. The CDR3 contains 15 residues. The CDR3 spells CASRGTGGESYGYTF. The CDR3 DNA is TGTGCCAGCAGAGGGACAGGGGGCGAAAGCTATGGCTACACCTTC.

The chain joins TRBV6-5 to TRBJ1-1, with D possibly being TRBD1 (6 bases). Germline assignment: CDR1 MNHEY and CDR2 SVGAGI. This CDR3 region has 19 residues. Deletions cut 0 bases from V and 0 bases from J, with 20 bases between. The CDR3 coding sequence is TGTGCCAGCAGTTACTCTCCGGGACAACCGACGAGGGTGAACACTGAAGCTTTCTTT. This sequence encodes CASSYSPGQPTRVNTEAFF.

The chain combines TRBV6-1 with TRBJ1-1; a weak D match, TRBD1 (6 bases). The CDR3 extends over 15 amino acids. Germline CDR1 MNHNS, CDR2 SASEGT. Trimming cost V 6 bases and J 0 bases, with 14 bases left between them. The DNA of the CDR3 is TGTGCCAGCAGGGAGACAGGAGGGATGAACACTGAAGCTTTCTTT. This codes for CASRETGGMNTEAFF.

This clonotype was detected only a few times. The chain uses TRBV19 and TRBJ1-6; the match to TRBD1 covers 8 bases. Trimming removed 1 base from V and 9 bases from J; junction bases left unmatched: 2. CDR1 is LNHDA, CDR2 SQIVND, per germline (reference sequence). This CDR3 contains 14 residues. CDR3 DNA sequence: TGTGCCAGTAGTATAGGGACAGGGATTTCACCCCTCCACTTT. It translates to CASSIGTGISPLHF.

Written as DNA, the CDR3 is TGTGCCAGCAGCGTAGGAGAAGGTTCCTATGGCTACACCTTC. It specifies CASSVGEGSYGYTF. V usage is TRBV9 and J usage is TRBJ1-2; no clear D gene. This CDR3 contains 14 residues. The V end was cut by 0 bases, the J end by 4 bases, with 10 bases between. The germline V gene encodes CDR1 SGDLS and CDR2 YYNGEE.

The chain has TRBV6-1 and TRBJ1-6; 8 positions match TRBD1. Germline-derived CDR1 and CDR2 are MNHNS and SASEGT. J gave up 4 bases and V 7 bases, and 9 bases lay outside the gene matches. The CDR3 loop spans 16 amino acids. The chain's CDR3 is CASISGQGGYNSPLHF. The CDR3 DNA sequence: TGTGCCAGCATCTCAGGACAGGGCGGTTATAATTCACCCCTCCACTTT.

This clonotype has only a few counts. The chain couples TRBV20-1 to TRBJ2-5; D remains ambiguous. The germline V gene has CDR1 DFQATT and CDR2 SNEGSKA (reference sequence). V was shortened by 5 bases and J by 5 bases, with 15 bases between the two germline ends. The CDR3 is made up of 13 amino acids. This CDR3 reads CSAGRSRRETQYF. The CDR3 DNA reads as TGCAGTGCTGGAAGGTCTAGACGGGAGACCCAGTACTTC.

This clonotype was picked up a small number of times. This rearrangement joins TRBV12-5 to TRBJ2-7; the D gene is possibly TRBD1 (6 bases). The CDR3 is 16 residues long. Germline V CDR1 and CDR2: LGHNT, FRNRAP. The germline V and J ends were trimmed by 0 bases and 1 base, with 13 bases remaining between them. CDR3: CASGLVPSGTSYEQYF. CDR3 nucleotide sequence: TGTGCTAGTGGTTTGGTACCCTCCGGGACATCCTACGAGCAGTACTTC.

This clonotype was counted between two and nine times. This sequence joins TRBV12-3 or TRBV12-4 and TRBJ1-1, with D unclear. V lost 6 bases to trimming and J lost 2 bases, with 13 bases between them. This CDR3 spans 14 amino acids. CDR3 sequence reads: CASRLGLPNTEAFF. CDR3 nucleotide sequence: TGTGCCAGCAGGTTGGGTCTACCTAACACTGAAGCTTTCTTT.

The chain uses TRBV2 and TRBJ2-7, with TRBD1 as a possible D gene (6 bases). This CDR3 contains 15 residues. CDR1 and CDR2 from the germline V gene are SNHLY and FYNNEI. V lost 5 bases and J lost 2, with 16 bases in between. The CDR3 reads CASSPSLAGAYEQYF. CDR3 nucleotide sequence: TGTGCCAGCAGTCCTTCACTCGCAGGGGCCTACGAGCAGTACTTC.

The CDR3 here is CAWSTTVGLLHF. The CDR3 DNA reads TGTGCCTGGAGTACGACAGTCGGCCTCCTCCACTTT. This rearrangement joins TRBV30 to TRBJ1-6; perhaps TRBD1 as D (5 bases). This CDR3 has 12 amino acids. Germline V gene sequence: CDR1 GTSNPN, CDR2 SVGIG (reference sequence). The germline V and J ends were trimmed by 2 bases and 15 bases, with 14 bases remaining between them.

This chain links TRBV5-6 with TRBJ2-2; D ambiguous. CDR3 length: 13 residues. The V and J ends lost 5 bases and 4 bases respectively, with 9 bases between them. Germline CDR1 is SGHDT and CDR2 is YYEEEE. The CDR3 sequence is CASRVEFTGELFF. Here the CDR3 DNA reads TGTGCCAGCAGGGTAGAATTCACCGGGGAGCTGTTTTTT.

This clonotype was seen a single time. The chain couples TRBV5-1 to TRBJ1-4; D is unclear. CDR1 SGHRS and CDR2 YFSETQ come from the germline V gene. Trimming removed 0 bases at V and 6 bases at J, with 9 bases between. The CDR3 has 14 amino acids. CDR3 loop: CASSLGRYDEKLFF. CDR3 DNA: TGCGCCAGCAGCTTGGGTCGGTATGATGAAAAACTGTTTTTT.

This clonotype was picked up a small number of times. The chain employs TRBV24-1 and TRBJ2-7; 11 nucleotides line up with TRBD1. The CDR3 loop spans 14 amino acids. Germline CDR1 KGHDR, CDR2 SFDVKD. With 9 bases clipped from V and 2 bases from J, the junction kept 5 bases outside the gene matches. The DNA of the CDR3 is TGTGCCACCGTTCCGGGACAGGGGGCCTACGAGCAGTACTTC. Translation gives CATVPGQGAYEQYF.

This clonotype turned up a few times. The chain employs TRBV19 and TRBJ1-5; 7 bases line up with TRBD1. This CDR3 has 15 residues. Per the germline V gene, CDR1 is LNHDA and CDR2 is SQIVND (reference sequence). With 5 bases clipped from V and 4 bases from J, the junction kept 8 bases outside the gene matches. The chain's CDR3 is CASSLGTVTNQPQHF. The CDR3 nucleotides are TGTGCCAGTAGTTTAGGGACAGTGACTAATCAGCCCCAGCATTTT. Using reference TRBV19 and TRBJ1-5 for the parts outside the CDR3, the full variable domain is DGGITQSPKYLFRKEGQNVTLSCEQNLNHDAMYWYRQDPGQGLRLIYYSQIVNDFQKGDIAEGYSVSREKKESFPLTVTSAQKNPTAFYLCASSLGTVTNQPQHFGDGTRLSIL.

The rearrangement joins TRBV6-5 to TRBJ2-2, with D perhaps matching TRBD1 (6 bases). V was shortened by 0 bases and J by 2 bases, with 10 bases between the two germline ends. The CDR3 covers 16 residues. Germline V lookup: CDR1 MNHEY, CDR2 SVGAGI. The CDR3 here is CASSYSGALNTGELFF. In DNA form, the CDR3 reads TGTGCCAGCAGTTACTCGGGGGCCCTAAACACCGGGGAGCTGTTTTTT.

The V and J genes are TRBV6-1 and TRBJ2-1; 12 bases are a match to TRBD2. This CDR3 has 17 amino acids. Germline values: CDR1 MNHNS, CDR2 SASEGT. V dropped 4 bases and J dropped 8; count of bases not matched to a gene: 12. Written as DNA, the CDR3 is TGTGCCAGCAGTGGCACTAGCGGGGGGACCCTTTTCCATGAGCAGTTCTTC. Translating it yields CASSGTSGGTLFHEQFF.

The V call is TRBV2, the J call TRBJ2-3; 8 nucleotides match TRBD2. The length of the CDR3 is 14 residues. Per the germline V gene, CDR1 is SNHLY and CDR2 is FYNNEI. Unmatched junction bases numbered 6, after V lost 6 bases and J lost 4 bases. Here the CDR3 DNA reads TGTGCCAGCAGCCCCGGGGGGGATCCAGATACGCAGTATTTT. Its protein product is CASSPGGDPDTQYF.

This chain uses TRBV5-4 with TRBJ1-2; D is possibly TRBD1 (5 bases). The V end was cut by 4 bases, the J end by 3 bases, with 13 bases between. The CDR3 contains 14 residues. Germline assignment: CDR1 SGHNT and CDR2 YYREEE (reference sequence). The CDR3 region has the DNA TGTGCCAGCAGCGCGGTGTTGGGGGACTATGGCTACACCTTC. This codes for CASSAVLGDYGYTF.